The 4 T cell receptor beta chains listed next were all sequenced from one sample in a study of blood T cells in healthy people across ages. Sample-barcoded 5' priming and a J-beta primer mix drove a second PCR of roughly 7 to 11 cycles. TCRdb ran MiXCR on the 5' RACE reads and lists one entry per CDR3 protein. The sample lists roughly 830,000 distinct CDR3 sequences, around 62% seen once, with 25% to 35% in the top ten. Sequences were obtained from blood. These receptors all come from a man younger than 40 in good health.

As for this clonotype: A single base separates this from a much larger clone, so it may be a read error. The chain is built from TRBV10-3 and TRBJ1-2, with TRBD1 as a possible D gene (6 bases). Germline V lookup: CDR1 ENHRY, CDR2 SYGVKD. The CDR3 has 14 residues. Trimming took 6 bases from V and 4 from J, leaving 15 bases between them. The CDR3 coding sequence is TGTGCCATCAGGCGGGACAAGCCGAGCTATGGCTACACCTTC. Protein product: CAIRRDKPSYGYTF.

This chain joins TRBV20-1 and TRBJ2-5, with D perhaps being TRBD1 or TRBD2 (5 bases each). The CDR3 has 16 amino acids. V lost 3 bases and J 2 bases, leaving 19 bases between the germline ends. Germline CDR1 DFQATT, CDR2 SNEGSKA (reference sequence). CDR3 loop: CSASDSRGGSQETQYF. In nucleotides, the CDR3 is TGCAGTGCTAGTGACAGTCGTGGGGGATCGCAAGAGACCCAGTACTTC.

This clonotype was recorded once. The gene calls are TRBV7-9 and TRBJ2-1; D unresolved. The CDR3 is made up of 14 amino acids. The germline V gene has CDR1 SEHNR and CDR2 FQNEAQ (reference sequence). Trimming stripped 0 bases from V and 5 bases from J, with 8 bases between. In DNA, the CDR3 is TGTGCCAGCAGCTTAGCGCGACTGAACAATGAGCAGTTCTTC. Its protein is CASSLARLNNEQFF.

The genes are TRBV5-1 and TRBJ2-2, with D possibly TRBD2 on 5 matching bases. This CDR3 spans 14 amino acids. The V and J ends lost 3 bases and 2 bases respectively, with 8 bases between them. Germline V lookup: CDR1 SGHRS, CDR2 YFSETQ. Here the CDR3 DNA reads TGCGCCAGCAGCTCCCGGGAAAACACCGGGGAGCTGTTTTTT. It translates to CASSSRENTGELFF.